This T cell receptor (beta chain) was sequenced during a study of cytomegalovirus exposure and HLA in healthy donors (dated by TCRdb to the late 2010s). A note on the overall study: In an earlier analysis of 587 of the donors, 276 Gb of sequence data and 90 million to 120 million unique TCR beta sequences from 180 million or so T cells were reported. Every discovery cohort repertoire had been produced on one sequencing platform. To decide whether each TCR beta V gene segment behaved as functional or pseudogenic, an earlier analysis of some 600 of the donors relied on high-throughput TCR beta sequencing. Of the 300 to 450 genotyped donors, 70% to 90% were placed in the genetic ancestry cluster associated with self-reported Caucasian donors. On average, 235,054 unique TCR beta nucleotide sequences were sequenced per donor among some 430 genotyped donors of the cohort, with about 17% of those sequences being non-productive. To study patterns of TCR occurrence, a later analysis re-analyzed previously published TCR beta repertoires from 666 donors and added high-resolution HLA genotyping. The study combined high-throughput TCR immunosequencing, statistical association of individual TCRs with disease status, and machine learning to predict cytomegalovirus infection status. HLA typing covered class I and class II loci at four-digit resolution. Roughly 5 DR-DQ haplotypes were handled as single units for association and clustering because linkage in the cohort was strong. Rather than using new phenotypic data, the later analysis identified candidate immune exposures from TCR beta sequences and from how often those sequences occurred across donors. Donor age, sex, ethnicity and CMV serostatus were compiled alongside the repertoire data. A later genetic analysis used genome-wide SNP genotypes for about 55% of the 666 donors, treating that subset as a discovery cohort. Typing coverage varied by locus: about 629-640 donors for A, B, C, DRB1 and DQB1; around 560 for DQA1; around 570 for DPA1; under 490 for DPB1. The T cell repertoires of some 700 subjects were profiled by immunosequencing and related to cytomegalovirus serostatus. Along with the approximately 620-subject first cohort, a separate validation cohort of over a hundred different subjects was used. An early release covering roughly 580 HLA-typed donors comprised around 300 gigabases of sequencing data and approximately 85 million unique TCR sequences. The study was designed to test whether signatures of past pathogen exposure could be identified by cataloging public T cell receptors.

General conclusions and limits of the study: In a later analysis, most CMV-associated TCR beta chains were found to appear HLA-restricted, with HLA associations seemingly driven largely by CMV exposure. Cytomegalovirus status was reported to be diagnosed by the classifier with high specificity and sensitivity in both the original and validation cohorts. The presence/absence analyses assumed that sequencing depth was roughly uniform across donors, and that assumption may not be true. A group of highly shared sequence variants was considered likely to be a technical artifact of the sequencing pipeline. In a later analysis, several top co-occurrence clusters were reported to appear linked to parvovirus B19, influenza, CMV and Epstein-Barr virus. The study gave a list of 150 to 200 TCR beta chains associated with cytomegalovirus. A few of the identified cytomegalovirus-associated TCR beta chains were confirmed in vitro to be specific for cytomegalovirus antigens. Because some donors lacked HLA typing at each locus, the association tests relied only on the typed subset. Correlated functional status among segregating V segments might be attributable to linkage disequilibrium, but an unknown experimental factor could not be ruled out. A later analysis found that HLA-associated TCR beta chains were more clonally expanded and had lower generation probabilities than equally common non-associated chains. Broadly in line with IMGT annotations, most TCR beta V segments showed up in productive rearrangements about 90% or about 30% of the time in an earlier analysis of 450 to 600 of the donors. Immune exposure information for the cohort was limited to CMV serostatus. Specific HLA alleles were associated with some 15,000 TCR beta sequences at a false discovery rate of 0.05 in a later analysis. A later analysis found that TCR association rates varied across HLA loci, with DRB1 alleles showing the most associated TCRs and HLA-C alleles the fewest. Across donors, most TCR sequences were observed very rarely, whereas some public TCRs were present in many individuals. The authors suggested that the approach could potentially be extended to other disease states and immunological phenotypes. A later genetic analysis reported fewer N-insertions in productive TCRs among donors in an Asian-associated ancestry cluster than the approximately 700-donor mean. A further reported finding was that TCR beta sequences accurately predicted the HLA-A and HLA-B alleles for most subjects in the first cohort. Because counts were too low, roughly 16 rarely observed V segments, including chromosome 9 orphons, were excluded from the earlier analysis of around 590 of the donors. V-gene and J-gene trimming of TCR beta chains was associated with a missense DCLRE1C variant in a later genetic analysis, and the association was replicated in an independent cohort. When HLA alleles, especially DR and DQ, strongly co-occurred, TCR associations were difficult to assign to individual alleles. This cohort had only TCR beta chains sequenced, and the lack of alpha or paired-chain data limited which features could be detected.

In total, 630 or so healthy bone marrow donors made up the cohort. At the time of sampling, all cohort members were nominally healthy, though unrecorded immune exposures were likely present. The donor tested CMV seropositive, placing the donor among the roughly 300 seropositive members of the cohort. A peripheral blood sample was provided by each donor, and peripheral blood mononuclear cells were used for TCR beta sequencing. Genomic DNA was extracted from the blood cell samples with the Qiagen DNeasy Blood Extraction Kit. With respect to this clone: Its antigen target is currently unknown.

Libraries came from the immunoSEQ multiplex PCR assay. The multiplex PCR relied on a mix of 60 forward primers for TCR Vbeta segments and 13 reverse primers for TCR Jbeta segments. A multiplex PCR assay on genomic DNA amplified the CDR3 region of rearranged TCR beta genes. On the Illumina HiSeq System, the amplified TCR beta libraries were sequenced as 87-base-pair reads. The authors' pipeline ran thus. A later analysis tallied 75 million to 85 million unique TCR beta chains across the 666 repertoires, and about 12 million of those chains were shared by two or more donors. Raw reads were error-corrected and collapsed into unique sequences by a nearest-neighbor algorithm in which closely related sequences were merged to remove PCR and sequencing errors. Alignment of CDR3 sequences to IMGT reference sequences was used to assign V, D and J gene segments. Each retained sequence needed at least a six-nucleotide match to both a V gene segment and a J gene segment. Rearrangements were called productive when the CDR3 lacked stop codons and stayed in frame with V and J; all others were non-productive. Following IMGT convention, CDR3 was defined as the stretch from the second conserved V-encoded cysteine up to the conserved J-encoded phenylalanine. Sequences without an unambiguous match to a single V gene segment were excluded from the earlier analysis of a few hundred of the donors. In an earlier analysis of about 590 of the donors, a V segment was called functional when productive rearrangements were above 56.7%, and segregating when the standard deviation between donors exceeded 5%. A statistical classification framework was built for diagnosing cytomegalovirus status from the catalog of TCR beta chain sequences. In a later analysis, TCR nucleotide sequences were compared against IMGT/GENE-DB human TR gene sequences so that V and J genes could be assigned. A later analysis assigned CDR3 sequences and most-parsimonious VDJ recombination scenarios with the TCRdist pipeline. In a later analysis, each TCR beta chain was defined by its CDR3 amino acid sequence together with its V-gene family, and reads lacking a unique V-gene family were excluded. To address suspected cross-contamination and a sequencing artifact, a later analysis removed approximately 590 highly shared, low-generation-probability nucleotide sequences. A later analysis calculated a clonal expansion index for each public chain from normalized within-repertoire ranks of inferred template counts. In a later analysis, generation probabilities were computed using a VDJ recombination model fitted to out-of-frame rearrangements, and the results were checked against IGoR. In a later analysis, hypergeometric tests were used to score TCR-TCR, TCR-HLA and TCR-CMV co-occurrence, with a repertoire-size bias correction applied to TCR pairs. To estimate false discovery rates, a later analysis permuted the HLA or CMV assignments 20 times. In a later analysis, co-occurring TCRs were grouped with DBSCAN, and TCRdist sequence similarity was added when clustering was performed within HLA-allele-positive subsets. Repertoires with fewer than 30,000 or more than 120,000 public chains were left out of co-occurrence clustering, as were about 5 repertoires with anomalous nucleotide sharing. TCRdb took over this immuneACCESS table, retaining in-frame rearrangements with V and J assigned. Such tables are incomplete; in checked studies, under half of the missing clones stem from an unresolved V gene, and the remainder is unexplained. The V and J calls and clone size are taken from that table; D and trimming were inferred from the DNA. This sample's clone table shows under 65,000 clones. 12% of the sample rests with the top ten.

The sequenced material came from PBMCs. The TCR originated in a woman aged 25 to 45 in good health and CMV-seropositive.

The DNA is as follows: TGTGCCACTAGACAACAGGGGATGAACACTGAAGCTTTCTTT. Translated, this is CATRQQGMNTEAFF. The rearranged segments are TRBV28 and TRBJ1-1, and TRBD1 matches 7 of the central bases. The V end gives up 10 bases and the J end 0 bases, leaving 8 bases in the junction not matched to a gene. CDR1 and CDR2, per the germline V gene, are MDHEN and SYDVKM. The CDR3 goes from the cysteine to the phenylalanine over 14 residues. CDR3 DNA only is kept here, 42 bases in frame from base 1.